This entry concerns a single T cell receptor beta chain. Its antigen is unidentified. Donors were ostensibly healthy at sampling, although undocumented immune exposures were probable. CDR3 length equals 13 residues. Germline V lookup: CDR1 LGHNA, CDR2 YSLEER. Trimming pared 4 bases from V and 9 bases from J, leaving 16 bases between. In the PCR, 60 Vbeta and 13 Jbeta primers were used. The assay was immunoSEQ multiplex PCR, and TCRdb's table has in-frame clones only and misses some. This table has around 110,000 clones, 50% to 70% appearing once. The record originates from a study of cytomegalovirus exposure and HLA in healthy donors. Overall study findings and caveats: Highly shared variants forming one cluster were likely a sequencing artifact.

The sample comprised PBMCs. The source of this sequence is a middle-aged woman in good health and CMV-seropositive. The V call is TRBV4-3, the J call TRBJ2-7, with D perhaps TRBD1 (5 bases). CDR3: CASSPGQGFRQYF. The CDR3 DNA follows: TGCGCCAGCAGCCCGGGCCAGGGTTTCCGGCAGTACTTC.